The rows below give T cell receptor beta chains drawn from one sample of a study of blood T cell repertoires in COVID-19. Sequencing was performed with immunoSEQ multiplex PCR; in TCRdb, only in-frame clones are kept and a portion is missing. The repertoire has about 170,000 clones, 84% of them found once; the top ten carry around 2.7%. Sequenced sample: peripheral blood. These receptors all stem from a woman older than 75 with COVID-19, enrolled during active disease. The CDR3 runs from the conserved cysteine through the conserved F or W. The D gene is left open where the match is weak. Clone size, where shown, is once, few, many, or a class for clones that have expanded.

v_call: TRBV7-9
j_call: TRBJ1-2
clone_size: few
d_call: TRBD1
cdr3_nt: TGTGCCAGCAGCTTAACCCCCTCCAGGGGGAACCTCTATGGCTACACCTTC
cdr3_aa: CASSLTPSRGNLYGYTF

v_call: TRBV18
j_call: TRBJ1-1
clone_size: NA
d_call: NA
cdr3_nt: TGTGCCAGCTCATCTTACAGGGTCGAGGGCACTGAAGCTTTCTTT
cdr3_aa: CASSSYRVEGTEAFF

v_call: TRBV6-2/TRBV6-3
j_call: TRBJ2-2
clone_size: NA
d_call: NA
cdr3_nt: TGTGCCAGCAGTTACAAGAGTGGACACTTGAACACCGGGGAGCTGTTTTTT
cdr3_aa: CASSYKSGHLNTGELFF

v_call: TRBV2
j_call: TRBJ2-3
clone_size: NA
d_call: NA
cdr3_nt: TGTGCCAGCAGTCCTCCCTTCACAGATACGCAGTATTTT
cdr3_aa: CASSPPFTDTQYF

v_call: TRBV28
j_call: TRBJ2-3
clone_size: NA
d_call: NA
cdr3_nt: TGTGCCAGCAGTTTGACCTTTAGAGGTCAGTCAGATACGCAGTATTTT
cdr3_aa: CASSLTFRGQSDTQYF

v_call: TRBV7-3
j_call: TRBJ2-3
clone_size: NA
d_call: TRBD2
cdr3_nt: TGTGCCAGCAGCACGGGACTAGCGGGATTGGTTACGCAGTATTTT
cdr3_aa: CASSTGLAGLVTQYF

v_call: TRBV4-1
j_call: TRBJ2-7
clone_size: NA
d_call: NA
cdr3_nt: TGCGCCAGCAGCCAAGATATTAGTTTGGCCTACGAGCAGTACTTC
cdr3_aa: CASSQDISLAYEQYF

v_call: TRBV5-1
j_call: TRBJ2-1
clone_size: NA
d_call: NA
cdr3_nt: TGCGCCAGCAGACGTCACTCAGGGGACCTATACAATGAGCAGTTCTTC
cdr3_aa: CASRRHSGDLYNEQFF

v_call: TRBV7-9
j_call: TRBJ1-5
clone_size: NA
d_call: NA
cdr3_nt: TGTGCCAGCAGGAACTCCGGGGATCAGCCCCAGCATTTT
cdr3_aa: CASRNSGDQPQHF

v_call: TRBV29-1
j_call: TRBJ1-2
clone_size: NA
d_call: NA
cdr3_nt: TGCAGCGTTGTAAGTACCGAGGATGACTATGGCTACACCTTC
cdr3_aa: CSVVSTEDDYGYTF

v_call: TRBV2
j_call: TRBJ2-7
clone_size: NA
d_call: NA
cdr3_nt: TGTGCCAGCAGGGCCGGGGGAGTCTACGAGCAGTACTTC
cdr3_aa: CASRAGGVYEQYF

v_call: TRBV3-1/TRBV3-2
j_call: TRBJ2-7
clone_size: NA
d_call: TRBD2
cdr3_nt: TGTGCCAGCAGCCACGGAGCGGGATACTACGAGCAGTACTTC
cdr3_aa: CASSHGAGYYEQYF